This is a list of T cell receptor beta chains from one sample in a study of Ad26.COV2.S vaccination and SARS-CoV-2 variants. The data were produced by immunoSEQ multiplex PCR, yet TCRdb's version contains in-frame clones alone and is incomplete. The sample carries 380,000 or so clones, roughly 80% recorded once. This specimen consisted of peripheral blood, obtained in a trial of Ad26.COV2.S vaccine versus placebo. Every receptor here comes from a person between 18 and 65 years old who received the Ad26.COV2.S COVID-19 vaccine or a placebo. Both conserved end residues are part of each CDR3. A D gene is named only where the DNA matches it firmly. Expanded clones get a size class; other rows say once, few or many, or leave the size out.

V gene	clone size	J gene	D gene	CDR3 DNA	CDR3 protein
TRBV5-1	once	TRBJ1-4	.	TGCGCCAGCAGCTCGACGGGAGGCCTTAATGAAAAACTGTTTTTT	CASSSTGGLNEKLFF
TRBV2	.	TRBJ2-5	.	TGTGCCAGCTCGAGGGAAGCTGCGGAGACCCAGTACTTC	CASSREAAETQYF
TRBV7-3	.	TRBJ2-3	TRBD2	TGTGCCAGCAGCTTCAGAGCGGGGGAAGATACGCAGTATTTT	CASSFRAGEDTQYF
TRBV4-1	.	TRBJ1-6	.	TGCGCCAGCAGCCAACACCCGAGGTCGGGGAGTAGTGGGTCCCTCCACTTT	CASSQHPRSGSSGSLHF
TRBV5-5	.	TRBJ2-1	TRBD2	TGTGCCAGCAGCTTGGGCGCGGGGGGACTCTACAATGAGCAGTTCTTC	CASSLGAGGLYNEQFF
TRBV28	.	TRBJ2-2	.	TGTGCCAGCCGGGAGAACACCGGGGAGCTGTTTTTT	CASRENTGELFF
TRBV13	.	TRBJ2-7	.	TGTGCCAGCAGCTTAGAAGTCCACGAGCAGTACTTC	CASSLEVHEQYF
TRBV11-3	.	TRBJ2-7	.	TGTGCCAGCAGCTTTTCCGGGACCACCCTTGACGAGCAGTACTTC	CASSFSGTTLDEQYF
TRBV19	.	TRBJ1-6	.	TGTGCCAGTAGATCGGGGAACGCCAATTCACCCCTCCACTTT	CASRSGNANSPLHF
TRBV7-2	.	TRBJ2-7	TRBD2	TGTGCCAGCAGCCTAGCGGGGGGGCCCCCCTACGAGCAGTACTTC	CASSLAGGPPYEQYF
TRBV7-9	.	TRBJ1-5	TRBD1	TGTGCCAGCGAAGATGGGACAGGGCTTCAGCCCCAGCATTTT	CASEDGTGLQPQHF
TRBV6-5	.	TRBJ2-7	.	TGTGCCAGCAGTTACTCGTCAGGGTTGAGAGAGCAGTACTTC	CASSYSSGLREQYF
TRBV6-2/TRBV6-3	.	TRBJ2-3	TRBD2	TGTGCCAGCAGTTCTGGACTAGGCACAGATACGCAGTATTTT	CASSSGLGTDTQYF
TRBV5-4	.	TRBJ2-5	TRBD2	TGTGCCAGCAGACCTGGACTAGCGGGAGTGGGTGAGACCCAGTACTTC	CASRPGLAGVGETQYF
TRBV11-3	.	TRBJ2-4	.	TGTGCCAGCAGTTCCAGGACAGACCTAGCCAAAAACATTCAGTACTTC	CASSSRTDLAKNIQYF
TRBV5-5	.	TRBJ2-7	.	TGTGCCAGCAGCTTGGGAGTAAGCGATTTTTCCTACGAGCAGTACTTC	CASSLGVSDFSYEQYF
TRBV25-1	.	TRBJ1-1	TRBD1	TGTGCCAGCAGCGGGAGACAGGGGGCACACACTGAAGCTTTCTTT	CASSGRQGAHTEAFF